A selection of T cell receptor beta chains follows, all from one sample in a study of blood T cell repertoires in COVID-19. Repertoires were generated with immunoSEQ multiplex PCR, while TCRdb's copy carries only in-frame clones and drops some. The sample lists about 210,000 clones, about 79% occurring once. Sequencing was carried out using peripheral blood. Receptor source: a man aged 50-60 years with active or convalescent COVID-19. Both conserved end residues are part of each CDR3. The order of the fields is V gene, CDR3 length, clone size, D gene, J gene, CDR3 DNA, CDR3 protein. D genes are given only for firm matches. A row's size may be missing; if present it is once, few, many or a size class.

>TRBV18|13|few|.|TRBJ1-5
TGTGCCAGCTCGCCGGACAGAGATCAGCCCCAGCATTTT
CASSPDRDQPQHF
>TRBV18|18|once|TRBD2|TRBJ2-4
TGTGCCAGCTCACCGCCCCCCTCTAGCGGGGGACCCATGAACATTCAGTACTTC
CASSPPPSSGGPMNIQYF
>TRBV3-1/TRBV3-2|17|.|TRBD2|TRBJ2-1
TGTGCCAGCAGCCAAGATCCCGGACTAGCGGGGGACAATGAGCAGTTCTTC
CASSQDPGLAGDNEQFF
>TRBV27|16|.|TRBD2|TRBJ2-1
TGTGCCAGCAGTTTAGAGCGGGAGAGCTCCTACAATGAGCAGTTCTTC
CASSLERESSYNEQFF
>TRBV5-6|19|.|TRBD2|TRBJ2-5
TGTGCCAGCAGCCCCCAGGTCGAACTAGCGGGAGTTATGGGCGAGACCCAGTACTTC
CASSPQVELAGVMGETQYF
>TRBV27|19|.|TRBD1|TRBJ1-4
TGTGCCAGCAGTCCCCACCTCGCGACAGGGGAATCAACTAATGAAAAACTGTTTTTT
CASSPHLATGESTNEKLFF
>TRBV5-1|16|.|TRBD1|TRBJ1-1
TGCGCCAGCAGCCGGGGGACAGGGGGCGTGAACACTGAAGCTTTCTTT
CASSRGTGGVNTEAFF
>TRBV4-1|19|.|TRBD1|TRBJ1-5
TGCGCCAGCAGCCAAGAGGAGACAGGGGCTACTTATAGCAATCAGCCCCAGCATTTT
CASSQEETGATYSNQPQHF
>TRBV7-2|14|.|TRBD1|TRBJ1-1
TGTGCCAGCAGCTCACTGACAGGGATCCCTGAAGCTTTCTTT
CASSSLTGIPEAFF
>TRBV24-1|15|.|.|TRBJ1-3
TGTGCCACCAGTGATTACAGCCGCTCTGGAAACACCATATATTTT
CATSDYSRSGNTIYF
>TRBV5-4|14|.|.|TRBJ2-1
TGTGCCAGCAGACGGGACACCAGCTACAATGAGCAGTTCTTC
CASRRDTSYNEQFF
>TRBV29-1|14|.|.|TRBJ2-7
TGCAGCGTTGAGGGTGGAGCAGGGACCTACGAGCAGTACTTC
CSVEGGAGTYEQYF
>TRBV18|14|.|.|TRBJ2-2
TGTGCCAGCTCACCCCCCCCCGTCGCCGGGGAGCTGTTTTTT
CASSPPPVAGELFF
>TRBV18|15|.|.|TRBJ2-2
TGTGCCAGCTCACCACAGGGGTCATTGACCGGGGAGCTGTTTTTT
CASSPQGSLTGELFF
>TRBV5-1|15|.|TRBD1|TRBJ1-2
TGCGCCAGCAGCTGGGGGTTCGGGACAGACTATGGCTACACCTTC
CASSWGFGTDYGYTF
>TRBV12-3/TRBV12-4|13|many|.|TRBJ2-2
TGTGCCAGCAGTTTAAGCGACGCCGGGGAGCTGTTTTTT
CASSLSDAGELFF
>TRBV6-6|15|.|TRBD1|TRBJ1-1
TGTGCCAGCAGTCCCTGGACAGGGGTGAACACTGAAGCTTTCTTT
CASSPWTGVNTEAFF
>TRBV4-3|16|.|TRBD2|TRBJ2-3
TGCGCCAGCAGCCAAGAATTAGCGGGGGCCACAGATACGCAGTATTTT
CASSQELAGATDTQYF
>TRBV7-9|13|.|.|TRBJ2-7
TGTGCCAGCAGCTTTAAACAGGGCTACGAGCAGTACTTC
CASSFKQGYEQYF
>TRBV7-8|14|.|TRBD1|TRBJ1-2
TGTGCCAGCAGCCGTGGGACAGCAATCTATGGCTACACCTTC
CASSRGTAIYGYTF
>TRBV4-3|14|.|.|TRBJ2-1
TGCGCCAGCAGCCAAGATCCGGCGGGTGGTGAGCAGTTCTTC
CASSQDPAGGEQFF
>TRBV15|19|few|TRBD2|TRBJ2-1
TGTGCCACCAGCAGAGATCGACTAGCGGGAGGAGGGTCCTACAATGAGCAGTTCTTC
CATSRDRLAGGGSYNEQFF
>TRBV4-2|12|.|.|TRBJ2-4
TGTGCCAGCAGCCAAGATCGGAACATTCAGTACTTC
CASSQDRNIQYF
>TRBV9|15|.|.|TRBJ2-5
TGTGCCAGCAGCGTAGGCATAAACTCCGAAGAGACCCAGTACTTC
CASSVGINSEETQYF
>TRBV3-1/TRBV3-2|15|.|.|TRBJ2-3
TGTGCCAGCAGCCGGGGTTCGGGGATTGGAGATACGCAGTATTTT
CASSRGSGIGDTQYF
>TRBV15|16|.|TRBD1|TRBJ2-3
TGTGCCACCAGCAGACCAGACAGGGGAGGCACAGATACGCAATATTTT
CATSRPDRGGTDTQYF
>TRBV5-1|14|.|TRBD2|TRBJ2-5
TGCGCCAGCAGCCTGGATGGGACTAGCGGGGGGAAGTACTTC
CASSLDGTSGGKYF
>TRBV15|13|.|.|TRBJ2-5
TGTGCCACCAGCAAAGGGACTGAAGAGACCCAGTACTTC
CATSKGTEETQYF
>TRBV7-8|14|.|TRBD1|TRBJ2-3
TGTGCCAGCAGCCCCCAGGACAGGTTGGATACGCAGTATTTT
CASSPQDRLDTQYF
>TRBV28|16|.|TRBD1|TRBJ1-6
TGTGCCAGCACCCCCGCCCCCGACAGGGTAGATTCACCCCTCCACTTT
CASTPAPDRVDSPLHF
>TRBV20-1|14|.|TRBD2|TRBJ2-3
TGCAGTGCTAGTTTGACTAGCGGTACAGATACGCAGTATTTT
CSASLTSGTDTQYF
>TRBV11-1|17|.|.|TRBJ1-1
TGTGCCAGCAGCTTAGCGATGGAGCCCCACATGAACACTGAAGCTTTCTTT
CASSLAMEPHMNTEAFF
>TRBV11-3|13|once|.|TRBJ1-1
TGTGCCAGCAGCTTATCCGGTCAGGGGCAAGCTTTCTTT
CASSLSGQGQAFF
>TRBV4-3|13|.|.|TRBJ1-3
TGCGCCAGCAGCCAAAAGGGGTGGAACACCATATATTTT
CASSQKGWNTIYF
>TRBV6-1|16|.|TRBD1|TRBJ1-5
TGTGCCAGCAGTGAACGGACAGGGGGCTATAATCAGCCCCAGCATTTT
CASSERTGGYNQPQHF
>TRBV11-2|15|.|TRBD1|TRBJ2-5
TGTGCCAGCAGCCCGGGACAGATGATCCAAGAGACCCAGTACTTC
CASSPGQMIQETQYF
>TRBV19|15|.|.|TRBJ2-7
TGTGCCAGTAGTCCTCTTGGGGGGAGAGCGTACGAGCAGTACTTC
CASSPLGGRAYEQYF
>TRBV30|14|.|TRBD1|TRBJ1-1
TGTGCCTGGAGTCCCAGGGGGCTCGACACTGAAGCTTTCTTT
CAWSPRGLDTEAFF
>TRBV5-1|16|.|TRBD2|TRBJ2-1
TGCGCCAGCAGCTTGGGGCTAGCGGGGGTTGGGAATGAGCAGTTCTTC
CASSLGLAGVGNEQFF
>TRBV7-2|15|.|.|TRBJ2-3
TGTGCCAGCAGCTTAAGTTGGGCAGTTTCAGATACGCAGTATTTT
CASSLSWAVSDTQYF
>TRBV3-1/TRBV3-2|14|.|TRBD1|TRBJ1-1
TGTGCCAGCAGCCAGCTCTACAGGGGGCTGAAAGCTTTCTTT
CASSQLYRGLKAFF
>TRBV18|15|.|TRBD2|TRBJ2-1
TGTGCCAGCTCACCACCTGGGACTAGGAGAAATGAGCAGTTCTTC
CASSPPGTRRNEQFF
>TRBV7-9|15|.|.|TRBJ1-1
TGTGCCAGCAGCTCGAGGACTATGGAGAACACTGAAGCTTTCTTT
CASSSRTMENTEAFF
>TRBV5-1|15|.|TRBD2|TRBJ2-3
TGCGCCAGCACCCGAGCGGGGGGGCACACAGATACGCAGTATTTT
CASTRAGGHTDTQYF